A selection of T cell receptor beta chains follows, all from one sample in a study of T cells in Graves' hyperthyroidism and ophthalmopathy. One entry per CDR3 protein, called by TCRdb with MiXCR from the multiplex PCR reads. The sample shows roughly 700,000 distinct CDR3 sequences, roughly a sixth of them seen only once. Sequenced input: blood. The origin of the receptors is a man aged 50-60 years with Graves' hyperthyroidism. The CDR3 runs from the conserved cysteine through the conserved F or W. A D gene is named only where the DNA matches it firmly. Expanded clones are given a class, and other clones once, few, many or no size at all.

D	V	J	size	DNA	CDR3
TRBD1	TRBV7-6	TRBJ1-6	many	TGTGCCAGCAGCCAACTGACAGGGGCAGCGTTTAATTCACCCCTCCACTTT	CASSQLTGAAFNSPLHF
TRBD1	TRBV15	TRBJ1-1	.	TGTGCCACCAGCAGAGATTTGGACAGGGGTACTGAAGCTTTCTTT	CATSRDLDRGTEAFF
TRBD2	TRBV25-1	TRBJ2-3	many	TGTGCCAGCAGTGAATTGGGACGGGGGGGTTTTGGCACAGATACGCAGTATTTT	CASSELGRGGFGTDTQYF
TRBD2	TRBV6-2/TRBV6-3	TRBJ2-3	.	TGTGCCAGCAGTTACGGGACTAGCAGTGAACCGCAGTATTTT	CASSYGTSSEPQYF
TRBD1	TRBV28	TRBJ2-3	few	TGTGCCAGCAGCCCAAACGGACAGGAAGGGGTTCGCCTACAGTATTTT	CASSPNGQEGVRLQYF
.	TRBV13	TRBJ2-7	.	TGTGCCAGCAGCTTAGACAGGGAAACCTCTTACGGGCAGTACTTC	CASSLDRETSYGQYF
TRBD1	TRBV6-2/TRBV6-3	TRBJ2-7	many	TGTGCCAGCCCCCACCCGACAGGGGAGAACGAGCAGTACTTC	CASPHPTGENEQYF
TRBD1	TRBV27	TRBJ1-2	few	TGTGCCAGCAGTCCGGGACAGGGATTCTATGGCTACACCTTC	CASSPGQGFYGYTF
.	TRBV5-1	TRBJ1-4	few	TGCGCCAGCAGCTCGGCCAACACCACCTGGATGTTGGGAGAAAAACTGTTTTTT	CASSSANTTWMLGEKLFF
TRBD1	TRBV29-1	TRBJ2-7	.	TGCAGCGTTCCAAGGGGGCAGGGGGACCTCTACGAGCAGTACTTC	CSVPRGQGDLYEQYF
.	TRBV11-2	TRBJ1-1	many	TGTGCCAGCAGCTTAGGTTTTGGGATAACTGAAGCTTTCTTT	CASSLGFGITEAFF
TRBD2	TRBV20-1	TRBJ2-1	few	TGCAGTGCTAGGACGACTAGCGGTGAGCAGTTCTTC	CSARTTSGEQFF
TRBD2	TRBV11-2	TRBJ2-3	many	TGTGCCAGCAGCCTAGCGGGAGATGGAGATACGCAGTATTTT	CASSLAGDGDTQYF
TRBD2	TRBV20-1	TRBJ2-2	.	TGCAGTGCCAAAAAGGGACTAGGATCTTCCGGGGAGCTGTTTTTT	CSAKKGLGSSGELFF
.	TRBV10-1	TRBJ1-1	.	TGCGCCAGCAGTGAGTCTAGCAGGGTCACTGAAGCTTTCTTT	CASSESSRVTEAFF
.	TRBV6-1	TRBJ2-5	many	TGTGCCAGCAGTGACTTGAGCGGCTGGGGCCAAGAGACCCAGTACTTC	CASSDLSGWGQETQYF
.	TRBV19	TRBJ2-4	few	TGTGCCAGTAGTATGCGGGGCGGAGGCATTCAGTACTTC	CASSMRGGGIQYF
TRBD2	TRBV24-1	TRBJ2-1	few	TGTGCCACCAGTGACCCGGGACTACCAACCAGCTCCTACAATGAGCAGTTCTTC	CATSDPGLPTSSYNEQFF
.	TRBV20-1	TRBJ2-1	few	TGCAGTGCTAGAGAACACGGGACCGGCTTGAGGAATGAGCAGTTCTTC	CSAREHGTGLRNEQFF
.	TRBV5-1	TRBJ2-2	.	TGCGCCAGCAGCTCATCGGGTGTTCGGGAGCTGTTTTTT	CASSSSGVRELFF
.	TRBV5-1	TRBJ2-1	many	TGCGCCAGCAGCTTGCAGGGTGAGCAGTTCTTC	CASSLQGEQFF
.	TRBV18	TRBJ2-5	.	TGTGCCAGCTCACCGAGCGTCCAAGAGACCCAGTACTTC	CASSPSVQETQYF
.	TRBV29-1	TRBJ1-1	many	TGCAGCGTTGTCAGGAGAGCTGAAGCTTTCTTT	CSVVRRAEAFF
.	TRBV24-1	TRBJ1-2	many	TGTGCCACTCAACAGGGTGACTATGGCTACACCTTC	CATQQGDYGYTF
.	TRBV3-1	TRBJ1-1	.	TGTGCCAGCAGCCAACGGACAGATGAAGCTTTCTTT	CASSQRTDEAFF
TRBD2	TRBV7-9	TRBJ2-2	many	TGTGCCAGCAGCTTTGCAAGACTAGCGGGAGCTGACGGGGAGCTGTTTTTT	CASSFARLAGADGELFF
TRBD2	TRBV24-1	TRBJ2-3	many	TGTGCCACCAGTGATTTTATCCCGGGACTAGCGGCAGATACGCAGTATTTT	CATSDFIPGLAADTQYF
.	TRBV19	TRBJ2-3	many	TGTGCCAGTAACCCGGGACAGGGAAGAAGCGGGAGGGCCTGGGATACGCAGTATTTT	CASNPGQGRSGRAWDTQYF
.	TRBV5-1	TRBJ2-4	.	TGCGCCAGCAGGAATGATTTAGCCAAAAACATTCAGTACTTC	CASRNDLAKNIQYF
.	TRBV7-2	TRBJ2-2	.	TGTGCCAGCAGCCCCCATTTTCTAGGAAACGGGGAGCTGTTATTT	CASSPHFLGNGELLF
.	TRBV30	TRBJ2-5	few	TGTGCCTGGAGTGCCCTCGGAAACGGAAGGTCAAAAAAGTACTTC	CAWSALGNGRSKKYF
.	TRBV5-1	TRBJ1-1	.	TGCGCCAGCAGCTTGAGTTGGATGAACACTGAAGCTTTCTTT	CASSLSWMNTEAFF